A selection of T cell receptor beta chains follows, all from one sample in a study of T cells in Graves' hyperthyroidism and ophthalmopathy. TCRdb reprocessed the multiplex PCR reads with MiXCR, giving one entry per CDR3 protein. Found here are around 350,000 distinct CDR3 sequences, 15% to 20% of them singletons; the top ten hold about 3.7%. Sequenced input: blood. Source of these receptors: a woman aged 18-29 years with Graves' hyperthyroidism. CDR3s include the opening cysteine and the closing phenylalanine or tryptophan. A D gene is named only where the DNA matches it firmly. Clone size appears in some rows only: once, few, many, or a class for an expanded clone.

J gene: TRBJ1-2
D gene: -
V gene: TRBV20-1
clone size: -
CDR3 protein: CSARRDRSDGYTF
CDR3 DNA: TGCAGTGCCAGGAGGGATCGTTCTGATGGCTACACCTTC

J gene: TRBJ1-2
D gene: -
V gene: TRBV6-1
clone size: many
CDR3 protein: CPEANYGYTF
CDR3 DNA: TGCCCGGAGGCTAACTATGGCTACACCTTC

J gene: TRBJ2-7
D gene: -
V gene: TRBV16
clone size: many
CDR3 protein: CASSAHRATDEQYF
CDR3 DNA: TGTGCCAGCAGCGCTCACAGGGCTACCGACGAGCAGTACTTC

J gene: TRBJ2-2
D gene: TRBD2
V gene: TRBV29-1
clone size: -
CDR3 protein: CSVGGRWTGELFF
CDR3 DNA: TGCAGCGTTGGCGGGAGGTGGACCGGGGAGCTGTTTTTT

J gene: TRBJ1-6
D gene: TRBD1
V gene: TRBV2
clone size: few
CDR3 protein: CASSGETGNSPLHF
CDR3 DNA: TGTGCCAGCAGTGGGGAGACAGGGAATTCACCCCTCCACTTT

J gene: TRBJ2-7
D gene: -
V gene: TRBV6-2/TRBV6-3
clone size: -
CDR3 protein: CATGGVGAAGEQYF
CDR3 DNA: TGTGCCACTGGGGGAGTAGGCGCGGCGGGAGAGCAGTACTTC

J gene: TRBJ1-5
D gene: TRBD1
V gene: TRBV28
clone size: many
CDR3 protein: CASSVIGTGDNQPQHF
CDR3 DNA: TGTGCCAGCAGTGTGATTGGGACAGGGGACAATCAGCCCCAGCATTTT

J gene: TRBJ1-5
D gene: -
V gene: TRBV2
clone size: many
CDR3 protein: CASRPGDRHQPQHF
CDR3 DNA: TGTGCCAGCAGGCCAGGGGACCGACATCAGCCCCAGCATTTT

J gene: TRBJ1-2
D gene: -
V gene: TRBV6-1
clone size: many
CDR3 protein: CASRAGGRNYGYTF
CDR3 DNA: TGTGCCAGCAGAGCAGGAGGGAGAAACTATGGCTACACCTTC

J gene: TRBJ2-7
D gene: -
V gene: TRBV3-1
clone size: many
CDR3 protein: CASSQDRNALYEQCF
CDR3 DNA: TGTGCCAGCAGCCAAGATAGGAACGCCCTCTACGAGCAGTGCTTC

J gene: TRBJ2-7
D gene: TRBD1
V gene: TRBV6-5
clone size: many
CDR3 protein: CAAGGRTLYEQYF
CDR3 DNA: TGTGCCGCAGGGGGCAGGACCCTCTACGAGCAGTACTTC

J gene: TRBJ2-2
D gene: TRBD1
V gene: TRBV30
clone size: few
CDR3 protein: CAWGRGPGELFF
CDR3 DNA: TGTGCCTGGGGCAGGGGGCCCGGGGAGCTGTTTTTT

J gene: TRBJ2-7
D gene: -
V gene: TRBV11-2
clone size: many
CDR3 protein: CASSLAEQYF
CDR3 DNA: TGTGCCAGCAGCTTAGCCGAGCAGTACTTC

J gene: TRBJ1-1
D gene: -
V gene: TRBV10-1
clone size: many
CDR3 protein: CASSFQENTEAFF
CDR3 DNA: TGCGCCAGCAGTTTCCAGGAGAACACTGAAGCTTTCTTT

J gene: TRBJ2-7
D gene: TRBD2
V gene: TRBV13
clone size: many
CDR3 protein: CASSLQGLRGEQYF
CDR3 DNA: TGTGCCAGCAGCTTACAGGGCTTGCGGGGGGAGCAGTACTTC

J gene: TRBJ2-7
D gene: -
V gene: TRBV28
clone size: many
CDR3 protein: CASRPRTVREQYF
CDR3 DNA: TGTGCCAGCAGACCCAGGACAGTGCGGGAGCAGTACTTC

J gene: TRBJ1-1
D gene: TRBD1
V gene: TRBV7-3
clone size: -
CDR3 protein: CASRTGVNTEAFF
CDR3 DNA: TGTGCCAGCCGGACAGGTGTGAACACTGAAGCTTTCTTT

J gene: TRBJ1-2
D gene: -
V gene: TRBV12-3/TRBV12-4
clone size: -
CDR3 protein: CASRPTGATLGYTF
CDR3 DNA: TGTGCCAGCAGACCAACCGGGGCCACTCTAGGCTACACCTTC

J gene: TRBJ1-1
D gene: -
V gene: TRBV18
clone size: -
CDR3 protein: CASSPRASAIEAFF
CDR3 DNA: TGTGCCAGCTCACCAAGGGCCTCGGCGATAGAAGCTTTCTTT

J gene: TRBJ2-7
D gene: -
V gene: TRBV7-2
clone size: many
CDR3 protein: CASSSIFGGYEQYF
CDR3 DNA: TGTGCCAGCAGCTCCATTTTTGGGGGATACGAGCAGTACTTC

J gene: TRBJ2-7
D gene: -
V gene: TRBV2
clone size: many
CDR3 protein: CASSGLQGRYEQYF
CDR3 DNA: TGTGCCAGCAGTGGATTGCAGGGGCGATACGAGCAGTACTTC

J gene: TRBJ1-5
D gene: -
V gene: TRBV12-3/TRBV12-4
clone size: many
CDR3 protein: CASSLALYTYQPQHF
CDR3 DNA: TGTGCCAGCAGTTTAGCCCTATACACCTATCAGCCCCAGCATTTT

J gene: TRBJ1-2
D gene: -
V gene: TRBV6-1
clone size: many
CDR3 protein: CASSSQGDYGYTF
CDR3 DNA: TGTGCCAGCAGCTCACAGGGAGACTATGGCTACACCTTC

J gene: TRBJ1-5
D gene: TRBD1
V gene: TRBV18
clone size: -
CDR3 protein: CASSPRTGDQPQHF
CDR3 DNA: TGTGCCAGCTCCCCCCGGACAGGCGATCAGCCCCAGCATTTT

J gene: TRBJ2-7
D gene: TRBD1
V gene: TRBV3-1
clone size: -
CDR3 protein: CASSQANSDRAQREQYF
CDR3 DNA: TGTGCCAGCAGCCAAGCAAACTCTGACAGGGCCCAACGAGAGCAGTACTTC

J gene: TRBJ2-2
D gene: -
V gene: TRBV5-1
clone size: -
CDR3 protein: CASSLEVLAGNTGELFF
CDR3 DNA: TGCGCCAGCAGCTTGGAAGTTCTCGCAGGGAACACCGGGGAGCTGTTTTTT

J gene: TRBJ2-2
D gene: -
V gene: TRBV6-1
clone size: many
CDR3 protein: CASSEPPGTGELFF
CDR3 DNA: TGTGCCAGCAGTGAACCCCCGGGCACCGGGGAGCTGTTTTTT

J gene: TRBJ1-2
D gene: -
V gene: TRBV7-2
clone size: many
CDR3 protein: CASSLARGQFYGYTF
CDR3 DNA: TGTGCCAGCAGCTTAGCCAGGGGCCAATTCTATGGCTACACCTTC

J gene: TRBJ2-5
D gene: -
V gene: TRBV4-1
clone size: many
CDR3 protein: CASSLQIVQGRETQYF
CDR3 DNA: TGCGCCAGCAGCCTCCAGATTGTCCAGGGACGAGAGACCCAGTACTTC

J gene: TRBJ1-6
D gene: -
V gene: TRBV12-3/TRBV12-4
clone size: many
CDR3 protein: CASSLGLWDSPLHF
CDR3 DNA: TGTGCCAGCAGTTTAGGCCTTTGGGATTCACCCCTCCACTTT

J gene: TRBJ2-7
D gene: -
V gene: TRBV7-2
clone size: -
CDR3 protein: CASSSFRDPFAWYF
CDR3 DNA: TGTGCCAGCAGCTCCTTCAGGGACCCCTTTGCTTGGTACTTC

J gene: TRBJ2-3
D gene: -
V gene: TRBV20-1
clone size: many
CDR3 protein: CSAKPSPGGDTQYF
CDR3 DNA: TGCAGTGCCAAACCCAGTCCTGGGGGAGATACGCAGTATTTT

J gene: TRBJ1-1
D gene: -
V gene: TRBV12-3/TRBV12-4
clone size: many
CDR3 protein: CASSLSGLGAFF
CDR3 DNA: TGTGCCAGCAGTTTATCGGGTCTGGGAGCTTTCTTT

J gene: TRBJ2-5
D gene: -
V gene: TRBV10-2
clone size: few
CDR3 protein: CASSESSGETQYF
CDR3 DNA: TGCGCCAGCAGTGAGTCTAGCGGAGAGACCCAGTACTTC

J gene: TRBJ2-7
D gene: TRBD2
V gene: TRBV28
clone size: many
CDR3 protein: CASSDSGTSGYEQYF
CDR3 DNA: TGTGCCAGCAGTGACTCTGGGACTAGCGGCTACGAGCAGTACTTC

J gene: TRBJ1-1
D gene: -
V gene: TRBV6-1
clone size: -
CDR3 protein: CASIRDGTSTEAFF
CDR3 DNA: TGTGCCAGCATACGGGACGGAACTTCCACTGAAGCTTTCTTT

J gene: TRBJ2-2
D gene: -
V gene: TRBV29-1
clone size: few
CDR3 protein: CSVSDSGELFF
CDR3 DNA: TGCAGCGTCTCCGACTCCGGGGAGCTGTTTTTT

J gene: TRBJ2-2
D gene: -
V gene: TRBV5-1
clone size: many
CDR3 protein: CASSLPPGTGELFF
CDR3 DNA: TGCGCCAGCAGTTTACCACCCGGCACCGGGGAGCTGTTTTTT

J gene: TRBJ1-1
D gene: TRBD1
V gene: TRBV11-1
clone size: few
CDR3 protein: CASSLNRDRGANTEAFF
CDR3 DNA: TGTGCCAGCAGCTTAAACCGGGACAGGGGCGCGAACACTGAAGCTTTCTTT

J gene: TRBJ1-1
D gene: -
V gene: TRBV7-2
clone size: -
CDR3 protein: CASSSSEGMNTEAFF
CDR3 DNA: TGTGCCAGCAGCTCCTCGGAGGGTATGAACACTGAAGCTTTCTTT

J gene: TRBJ2-2
D gene: -
V gene: TRBV12-3/TRBV12-4
clone size: many
CDR3 protein: CASSLRGGELFF
CDR3 DNA: TGTGCCAGCAGTTTACGGGGCGGGGAGCTGTTTTTT

J gene: TRBJ2-2
D gene: TRBD1
V gene: TRBV28
clone size: once
CDR3 protein: CASRLGTGVTGELFF
CDR3 DNA: TGTGCCAGCCGTTTAGGGACAGGTGTCACCGGGGAGCTGTTTTTT

J gene: TRBJ1-1
D gene: -
V gene: TRBV6-4
clone size: many
CDR3 protein: CASTFRAGSIMNTEAFF
CDR3 DNA: TGTGCCAGCACCTTTAGGGCAGGGAGTATCATGAACACTGAAGCTTTCTTT

J gene: TRBJ1-5
D gene: -
V gene: TRBV28
clone size: few
CDR3 protein: CASIPTGNSNQPQHF
CDR3 DNA: TGTGCCAGCATACCAACTGGTAACAGCAATCAGCCCCAGCATTTT

J gene: TRBJ2-7
D gene: TRBD2
V gene: TRBV2
clone size: many
CDR3 protein: CASSLILAASSYEQYF
CDR3 DNA: TGTGCCAGCAGCCTAATTCTAGCGGCTAGCTCCTACGAGCAGTACTTC

J gene: TRBJ1-2
D gene: -
V gene: TRBV6-5
clone size: many
CDR3 protein: CASSYSGLGAALGYTF
CDR3 DNA: TGTGCCAGCAGTTACTCGGGTTTGGGCGCAGCGCTCGGCTACACCTTC

J gene: TRBJ2-5
D gene: TRBD1
V gene: TRBV6-5
clone size: many
CDR3 protein: CASSSRGSRETQYF
CDR3 DNA: TGTGCCAGCAGTTCCAGGGGGTCCAGGGAGACCCAGTACTTC

J gene: TRBJ1-2
D gene: TRBD1
V gene: TRBV12-3/TRBV12-4
clone size: many
CDR3 protein: CASSLSLLGQGAYGYTF
CDR3 DNA: TGTGCCAGCAGTTTAAGTTTACTGGGACAGGGGGCGTATGGCTACACCTTC

J gene: TRBJ1-1
D gene: -
V gene: TRBV6-1
clone size: many
CDR3 protein: CATLRAFF
CDR3 DNA: TGTGCCACCCTTCGGGCTTTCTTT

J gene: TRBJ2-7
D gene: -
V gene: TRBV7-2
clone size: -
CDR3 protein: CASSPLGTPNEQYF
CDR3 DNA: TGTGCCAGCAGCCCATTGGGAACACCCAACGAGCAGTACTTC

J gene: TRBJ1-5
D gene: -
V gene: TRBV6-1
clone size: many
CDR3 protein: CASSEGINQPQHF
CDR3 DNA: TGCGCCAGCAGTGAAGGGATCAATCAGCCCCAGCATTTT

J gene: TRBJ1-5
D gene: TRBD1
V gene: TRBV12-3/TRBV12-4
clone size: -
CDR3 protein: CASSLRGVATGGRQPQHF
CDR3 DNA: TGTGCCAGCAGTTTAAGGGGCGTGGCGACAGGGGGCCGTCAGCCCCAGCATTTT

J gene: TRBJ1-1
D gene: -
V gene: TRBV5-1
clone size: many
CDR3 protein: CASRDSLGAEAFF
CDR3 DNA: TGCGCCAGCAGAGACAGCCTCGGCGCTGAAGCTTTCTTT

J gene: TRBJ2-7
D gene: -
V gene: TRBV20-1
clone size: many
CDR3 protein: CSARGGGGYSEQYF
CDR3 DNA: TGCAGTGCTAGAGGGGGAGGAGGGTACAGCGAGCAGTACTTC

J gene: TRBJ2-6
D gene: TRBD1
V gene: TRBV4-2
clone size: many
CDR3 protein: CASSQAAGGASGANVLTF
CDR3 DNA: TGTGCCAGCAGCCAAGCTGCAGGGGGCGCGTCTGGGGCCAACGTCCTGACTTTC

J gene: TRBJ1-1
D gene: -
V gene: TRBV12-3/TRBV12-4
clone size: many
CDR3 protein: CASTPEGRREAFF
CDR3 DNA: TGTGCCAGCACTCCCGAGGGGAGGCGTGAAGCTTTCTTT

J gene: TRBJ1-3
D gene: -
V gene: TRBV4-2
clone size: -
CDR3 protein: CATHAGSAGNTIYF
CDR3 DNA: TGTGCCACTCACGCCGGCTCGGCCGGAAACACCATATATTTT

J gene: TRBJ1-1
D gene: TRBD1
V gene: TRBV12-3/TRBV12-4
clone size: many
CDR3 protein: CASSRGQMNTEAFF
CDR3 DNA: TGTGCCAGCAGTCGGGGACAGATGAACACTGAAGCTTTCTTT

J gene: TRBJ1-1
D gene: -
V gene: TRBV9
clone size: many
CDR3 protein: CASSVEGGVAGTEAFF
CDR3 DNA: TGTGCCAGCAGCGTAGAAGGTGGGGTTGCAGGCACTGAAGCTTTCTTT

J gene: TRBJ2-7
D gene: TRBD1
V gene: TRBV5-1
clone size: many
CDR3 protein: CASSIDRVRSYEQYF
CDR3 DNA: TGCGCCAGCAGCATCGACAGGGTCCGGTCGTACGAGCAGTACTTC